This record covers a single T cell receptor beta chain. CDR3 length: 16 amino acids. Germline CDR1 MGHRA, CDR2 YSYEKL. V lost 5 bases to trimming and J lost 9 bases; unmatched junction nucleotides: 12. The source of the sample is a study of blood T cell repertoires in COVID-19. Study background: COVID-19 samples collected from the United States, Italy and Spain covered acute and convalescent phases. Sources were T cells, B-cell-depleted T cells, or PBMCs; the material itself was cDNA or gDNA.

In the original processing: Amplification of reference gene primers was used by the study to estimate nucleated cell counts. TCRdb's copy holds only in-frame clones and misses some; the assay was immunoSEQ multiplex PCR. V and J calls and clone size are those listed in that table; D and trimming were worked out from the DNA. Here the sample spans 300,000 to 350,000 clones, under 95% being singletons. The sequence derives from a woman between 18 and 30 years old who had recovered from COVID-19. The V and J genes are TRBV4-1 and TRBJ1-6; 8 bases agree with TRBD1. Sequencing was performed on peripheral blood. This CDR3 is CASSFRQGTTGSPLHF. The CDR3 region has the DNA TGCGCCAGCAGCTTCAGACAGGGGACGACAGGTTCACCCCTCCACTTT.